This is a list of T cell receptor beta chains from one sample in a study of prognosis after radiotherapy for stage I lung cancer. TCRdb used MiXCR to reprocess the multiplex PCR reads, holding one entry per CDR3 protein. The data contain about 20,000 distinct CDR3 sequences, roughly 37% of them seen just once; the ten biggest clones take up around 57%. The sample was PBMCs, taken before or after stereotactic body radiation therapy (not recorded which). The source of these receptors is a donor over 45 with non-small cell lung cancer. The CDR3 runs from the conserved cysteine through the conserved F or W. A D gene is named only where the DNA matches it firmly. Size is omitted from some rows. Given values are once, few, many or a class for expanded clones.

clone_size | d_call | j_call | v_call | cdr3_aa | cdr3_nt
NA | NA | TRBJ1-2 | TRBV7-9 | CASSPAEVGFWGYTF | TGTGCCAGCAGCCCAGCGGAGGTGGGGTTCTGGGGCTACACCTTC
many | TRBD1 | TRBJ1-1 | TRBV2 | CASSALTGGTEAFF | TGTGCCAGCAGTGCATTGACAGGGGGGACTGAAGCTTTCTTT
few | NA | TRBJ2-7 | TRBV7-2 | CASSLGLWGYEQYF | TGTGCCAGCAGCTTAGGACTTTGGGGCTACGAGCAGTACTTC
many | NA | TRBJ1-2 | TRBV6-1 | CASTGRGGSGYTF | TGTGCCAGCACCGGAAGAGGGGGGTCTGGCTACACCTTC
NA | NA | TRBJ1-2 | TRBV25-1 | CASSGGFWYGYTF | TGTGCCAGCTCCGGGGGTTTTTGGTATGGCTACACCTTC
once | NA | TRBJ1-6 | TRBV6-2/TRBV6-3 | CASSFGDNSPLHF | TGTGCCAGCAGTTTCGGGGATAATTCACCCCTCCACTTT
medium-sized | TRBD1 | TRBJ2-1 | TRBV6-5 | CASSYSGQGGEQFF | TGTGCCAGCAGTTACTCTGGACAGGGAGGTGAGCAGTTCTTC
NA | NA | TRBJ2-7 | TRBV6-5 | CASSYSATSSYEQYF | TGTGCCAGCAGTTACTCGGCGACTTCTTCCTACGAGCAGTACTTC
many | NA | TRBJ1-1 | TRBV28 | CASSGRDKAFF | TGTGCCAGCTCCGGTAGAGACAAAGCTTTCTTT
many | NA | TRBJ2-7 | TRBV7-2 | CASSSPKGEQYF | TGTGCCAGCAGCTCCCCTAAAGGCGAGCAGTACTTC
many | NA | TRBJ1-5 | TRBV11-2 | CASSLDPVGPQHF | TGTGCCAGCAGCTTAGACCCCGTGGGGCCCCAGCATTTT
many | TRBD1 | TRBJ2-5 | TRBV27 | CASSDRGGTETQYF | TGTGCCAGCAGTGACAGGGGGGGAACAGAGACCCAGTACTTC
many | NA | TRBJ1-2 | TRBV7-8 | CASSFLGAEGGYTF | TGTGCCAGCAGCTTTCTCGGGGCGGAAGGAGGCTACACCTTC
medium-sized | TRBD1 | TRBJ1-2 | TRBV11-3 | CASSFRRGHGYTF | TGTGCCAGCAGCTTTCGGAGGGGGCATGGCTACACCTTC
NA | NA | TRBJ1-6 | TRBV6-1 | CASSETYNSPLHF | TGTGCCAGCAGTGAAACCTATAATTCACCCCTCCACTTT
NA | TRBD2 | TRBJ2-5 | TRBV24-1 | CATSDPKRGGQETQYF | TGTGCCACCAGTGATCCGAAGCGGGGCGGACAAGAGACCCAGTACTTC
NA | NA | TRBJ1-2 | TRBV6-1 | CASTPRTSNYGYTF | TGTGCCAGCACTCCAAGAACCTCTAACTATGGCTACACCTTC
NA | TRBD2 | TRBJ2-5 | TRBV24-1 | CATSDPGLAGGRETQYF | TGTGCCACCAGTGACCCGGGACTAGCGGGGGGAAGAGAGACCCAGTACTTC
NA | NA | TRBJ2-3 | TRBV5-1 | CASSLEGGTDTRYF | TGCGCCAGCAGCTTGGAAGGAGGCACAGATACTCGGTATTTT
many | TRBD1 | TRBJ2-7 | TRBV25-1 | CASSRGRGYEQYF | TGTGCCAGCAGTAGGGGGCGCGGTTACGAGCAGTACTTC
once | NA | TRBJ2-3 | TRBV12-3/TRBV12-4 | CASSFGERNTDTQYF | TGTGCCAGCAGCTTTGGGGAGAGGAACACAGATACGCAGTATTTT
many | NA | TRBJ2-1 | TRBV3-1 | CASSHSRGAYNEQFF | TGTGCCAGCAGCCACTCGAGGGGTGCCTACAATGAGCAGTTCTTC
many | NA | TRBJ2-1 | TRBV7-9 | CASSRVNEQFF | TGTGCCAGCAGCCGTGTCAATGAGCAGTTCTTC
NA | TRBD2 | TRBJ2-2 | TRBV19 | CASSIRAGEGTGELVF | TGTGCAAGTAGTATACGAGCGGGAGAGGGTACCGGGGAGCTGGTTTTT
many | NA | TRBJ2-2 | TRBV7-2 | CASSSGTYGTGELFF | TGTGCCAGCAGCAGCGGGACATACGGAACCGGGGAGCTGTTTTTT
many | NA | TRBJ2-1 | TRBV2 | CASSEAGPSGDEQFF | TGTGCCAGCAGTGAAGCGGGACCGTCCGGGGATGAGCAGTTCTTC
once | TRBD1 | TRBJ2-2 | TRBV7-8 | CASSLVPRQGAIVTGELFF | TGTGCCAGCAGCTTAGTCCCTCGTCAGGGGGCGATCGTCACCGGGGAGCTGTTTTTT
many | NA | TRBJ2-2 | TRBV6-4 | CASSGGPDTGELFF | TGTGCCAGCAGTGGGGGGCCCGACACCGGGGAGCTGTTTTTT
many | NA | TRBJ2-3 | TRBV7-2 | CASSSDSRTQYF | TGTGCCAGCAGCTCGGACTCCAGGACGCAGTATTTT
NA | NA | TRBJ2-1 | TRBV4-2 | CASSQAVRLEGVQFF | TGTGCAAGCAGCCAAGCGGTCCGATTAGAGGGAGTGCAGTTCTTC
many | NA | TRBJ2-5 | TRBV12-3/TRBV12-4 | CASRRGLETQYF | TGTGCCTCCCGAAGGGGACTAGAGACCCAGTACTTC
NA | NA | TRBJ1-3 | TRBV7-8 | CASSLISGNTIYF | TGTGCCAGCAGCCTTATCTCTGGAAACACCATATATTTT
many | NA | TRBJ2-7 | TRBV5-5 | CASSYYYEQYF | TGTGCCAGCAGCTACTACTACGAGCAGTACTTC
many | NA | TRBJ2-2 | TRBV24-1 | CATSDSLAGMAGELFF | TGTGCCACCAGTGATTCCCTAGCAGGGATGGCCGGGGAGCTGTTTTTT
many | TRBD2 | TRBJ2-7 | TRBV20-1 | CSASGRGGLGDEQYF | TGCAGTGCTAGCGGTCGGGGGGGGCTCGGGGACGAGCAGTACTTC
many | TRBD2 | TRBJ2-5 | TRBV20-1 | CSARGGTSGSQETQYF | TGCAGTGCTAGAGGCGGGACTAGCGGTTCTCAAGAGACCCAGTACTTC